The source of this T cell receptor (beta chain) is a study of T cells after posttransplantation cyclophosphamide. The trim removed 0 bases at V and 0 bases at J, leaving 11 bases unmatched. The V gene's germline CDR1 is LNHNV and CDR2 YYDKDF (reference sequence). The CDR3 length is 20 residues. Profiled with immunoSEQ multiplex PCR; TCRdb holds only in-frame clones, not every one. The table shows about 22,000 clones, with approximately 71% occurring only once. This related bone marrow graft donor gave peripheral blood on the day of marrow donation. Sequencing was carried out using memory CD4+ T cells sorted from PBMCs. The chain couples TRBV15 to TRBJ2-3, with 11 bases lining up with TRBD2. The sequence was obtained from a woman aged 55-70 years in good health, CMV-negative, and a related stem cell transplant donor. CDR3 DNA: TGTGCCACCAGCAGAGATGTGTGGTTAGCGGGAGGGACTAGCACAGATACGCAGTATTTT. This codes for CATSRDVWLAGGTSTDTQYF.